These 19 T cell receptor beta chains originate from one sample sequenced in a study of long-term antiretroviral therapy in people with HIV. Run at survey level, the immunoSEQ assay was version v3.0. Repertoires were generated with immunoSEQ multiplex PCR, while TCRdb's copy carries only in-frame clones and drops some. The sample holds 21,000 or so clones, 70% to 90% seen once. The sequencing here drew on unsorted PBMCs, taken 2.3 years after starting antiretroviral therapy. The source is a man aged 55-75 years with HIV.

The rearrangement joins TRBV7-8 to TRBJ1-2, with D perhaps TRBD1 (5 bases). The CDR3 is made up of 17 amino acids. CDR1 and CDR2 (germline): SGHVS, FQNEAQ. V lost 6 bases, J lost 6 bases, and 26 bases lay in between. CDR3 nucleotides: TGTGCCAGCAGACAAATCGGGTCCACCTCGCTAGGGGATGGCTACACCTTC. It specifies CASRQIGSTSLGDGYTF.

The chain couples TRBV7-6 to TRBJ2-1; D possibly corresponds to TRBD1 (6 bases). The CDR3 loop spans 16 amino acids. V was trimmed by 5 bases and J by 0 bases, leaving 14 bases between them. The germline V gene encodes CDR1 SGHVS and CDR2 FNYEAQ. The CDR3 spells CASSHRTVASYNEQFF. As DNA, the CDR3 is TGTGCCAGCAGCCACCGGACAGTAGCCTCCTACAATGAGCAGTTCTTC.

The CDR3 nucleotides are TGTGCCAGCAGCCCCCGCGGTCAGCATCTTCATCAGCCCCAGCATTTT. Its translation is CASSPRGQHLHQPQHF. V usage is TRBV2 and J usage is TRBJ1-5; no reliable D call. CDR1 is SNHLY, CDR2 FYNNEI, per germline. The germline V and J ends were trimmed by 6 bases and 5 bases, with 20 bases remaining between them. This CDR3 contains 16 residues.

V gene TRBV7-2 combines with J gene TRBJ2-7; possibly TRBD1 for D (5 bases). V dropped 0 bases and J dropped 6 bases, with 12 bases sitting between them. The V gene's germline CDR1 is SGHTA and CDR2 FQGNSA. The CDR3 runs to 14 residues. As DNA, the CDR3 is TGTGCCAGCAGCTTAGCGCAGGGAATCTCCGAGCAGTACTTC. Encoded protein: CASSLAQGISEQYF. The whole variable domain, remainder taken from reference TRBV7-2 and TRBJ2-7, is GAGVSQSPSNKVTEKGKDVELRCDPISGHTALYWYRQSLGQGLEFLIYFQGNSAPDKSGLPSDRFSAERTGGSVSTLTIQRTQQEDSAVYLCASSLAQGISEQYFGPGTRLTVT.

V gene TRBV4-2 combines with J gene TRBJ1-5; D is possibly TRBD1 (5 bases). This CDR3 contains 18 residues. Trimming left V 0 bases short and J 11 bases short, with 26 bases between. Germline V CDR1 and CDR2: LGHNA, YNFKEQ. For the CDR3, the DNA is TGTGCCAGCAGCCAAGATAGGCCCACCGGGACCGCCGTAAGTACCCAGCATTTT. As protein: CASSQDRPTGTAVSTQHF.

The J gene is TRBJ1-1, the V gene TRBV27; 11 bases agree with TRBD1. Unmatched junction bases numbered 10, after V lost 4 bases and J lost 9 bases. The germline gives CDR1 MNHEY, CDR2 SMNVEV (reference sequence). This CDR3 is 15 amino acids long. The DNA for the CDR3 is TGTGCCAGCAGTTCACCGGGACAGGGGGAATATCAAGCTTTCTTT. Translation: CASSSPGQGEYQAFF.

The V gene is TRBV28, the J gene TRBJ1-4, with D possibly matching TRBD1 (5 bases). Germline lookup yields CDR1 MDHEN and CDR2 SYDVKM. This CDR3 region has 13 residues. V dropped 7 bases and J dropped 8 bases, with 14 bases sitting between them. The CDR3 nucleotides read TGTGCCAGCATCGGACCAGGGAGGGAAAAACTGTTTTTT. The encoded protein is CASIGPGREKLFF.

The chain uses TRBV10-3 and TRBJ2-3, with a possible D match to TRBD1 (5 bases). V lost 3 bases, J lost 3 bases, and 16 bases lay in between. CDR1 and CDR2 (germline): ENHRY, SYGVKD. The CDR3 consists of 16 residues. The CDR3 DNA reads TGTGCCATCAGTGACTTTTCAGGGTTCCGTACAGATACGCAGTATTTT. Its translation: CAISDFSGFRTDTQYF.

CDR3 nucleotides: TGCGCCAGCAGCCCGCAGAGCTCCTACAATGAGCAGTTCTTC. Amino acid sequence: CASSPQSSYNEQFF. This rearrangement joins TRBV10-1 to TRBJ2-1; unclear D gene. Germline CDR1 reads WNHNN; CDR2 reads SYGVQD (reference sequence). The CDR3 sequence is 14 residues long. V was clipped by 6 bases and J by 0 bases, with 9 bases between them.

As regards this clone: An end of the junction does not agree with germline; a read error may underlie this. The chain is built from TRBV30 and TRBJ1-1, with 8 bases fitting TRBD1. The CDR3 sequence is 11 residues long. The germline V gene has CDR1 GTSNPN and CDR2 SVGIG (reference sequence). CDR3 sequence: CPQGANTEAFF. CDR3 nucleotide sequence: TGCCCGCAGGGGGCGAACACTGAAGCTTTCTTT. Full variable domain (missing parts from reference TRBV30 and TRBJ1-1): SQTIHQWPATLVQPVGSPLSLECTVEGTSNPNLYWYRQAAGRGLQLLFYSVGIGQISSEVPQNLSASRPQDRQFILSSKKLLLSDSGFYLCPQGANTEAFFGQGTRLTVV.

The chain joins TRBV5-6 to TRBJ1-4, with D maybe TRBD1 (5 bases). The V and J ends lost 0 bases and 8 bases respectively, with 14 bases between them. The germline V gene encodes CDR1 SGHDT and CDR2 YYEEEE. The CDR3 covers 15 residues. The CDR3 reads CASSLVRAGSEKLFF. DNA for the CDR3: TGTGCCAGCAGCTTGGTGAGGGCAGGGAGCGAAAAACTGTTTTTT.

The chain is built from TRBV6-5 and TRBJ2-1; D is uncertain. Looked up from germline, CDR1 is MNHEY and CDR2 is SVGAGI. The V end was cut by 5 bases, the J end by 2 bases, with 10 bases between. This CDR3 contains 14 residues. CDR3 loop: CASSLLPTYNEQFF. CDR3 nucleotide sequence: TGTGCCAGCAGTCTCTTACCCACCTACAATGAGCAGTTCTTC.

V is TRBV29-1 and J is TRBJ2-7, with 7 bases that match TRBD1. V dropped 4 bases and J dropped 7; count of bases not matched to a gene: 19. The CDR3 spans 16 residues. Looked up from germline, CDR1 is SQVTM and CDR2 is ANQGSEA. CDR3 region: CSVALFWDSELGEQYF. The DNA for the CDR3 is TGCAGCGTTGCCCTCTTCTGGGACAGTGAGTTGGGGGAGCAGTACTTC.

This clone occurred a few times. The rearrangement uses TRBV7-6 and TRBJ1-3; tentatively, D is TRBD1 (5 bases). The V gene lost 1 base and the J gene lost 1 base, with 17 bases spanning the gap. Per germline, CDR1 SGHVS and CDR2 FNYEAQ. CDR3 length: 18 residues. CDR3 loop: CASSLVGGRFVSGNTIYF. The CDR3 region has the DNA TGTGCCAGCAGCTTAGTCGGGGGGAGATTTGTATCTGGAAACACCATATATTTT.

In its sample, this clone was seen a few times. The chain uses TRBV7-6 and TRBJ2-7; no clear D. With 5 bases removed from V and 3 bases from J, the gap between germline ends came to 11 bases. Germline values: CDR1 SGHVS, CDR2 FNYEAQ. The CDR3 contains 13 residues. This CDR3 reads CASSPGPNYEQYF. Here the CDR3 DNA reads TGTGCCAGCAGCCCCGGACCCAACTACGAGCAGTACTTC.

V gene TRBV30 combines with J gene TRBJ2-1, with 9 bases aligning to TRBD2. With V trimmed by 3 bases and J by 13 bases, 10 bases remained unmatched. The CDR3 is 13 residues long. Germline V gene lookup returns CDR1 GTSNPN and CDR2 SVGIG (reference sequence). The CDR3 is CAWRSGGRAIQFF. The DNA of the CDR3 is TGTGCCTGGAGATCGGGCGGGAGGGCCATCCAGTTCTTC.

J is TRBJ2-7 and V is TRBV20-1, with D unresolved. The germline V and J ends were trimmed by 2 bases and 7 bases, with 9 bases remaining between them. The germline gives CDR1 DFQATT, CDR2 SNEGSKA (reference sequence). The CDR3 covers 11 residues. The CDR3 coding sequence is TGCAGTGCTAGAACATCGCGGGAGCAGTACTTC. Translation gives CSARTSREQYF.

V usage is TRBV11-2 and J usage is TRBJ2-3; D is possibly TRBD2 (6 bases). The CDR3 consists of 15 residues. V was cut by 5 bases and J by 2 bases, with 14 bases left in between. Germline V gene sequence: CDR1 SGHAT, CDR2 FQNNGV. The CDR3: CASSPGLLYTDTQYF. CDR3 nucleotide sequence: TGTGCCAGCAGCCCGGGACTTCTATACACAGATACGCAGTATTTT.

The rearrangement uses TRBV5-1 and TRBJ2-1; weak D call: TRBD2 (5 bases). This CDR3 has 16 amino acids. Trimming took off 0 bases at V and 6 bases at J, with 16 bases between the two ends. CDR1 SGHRS and CDR2 YFSETQ come from the germline V gene. The CDR3 sequence: CASSLAGGVMGNEQFF. CDR3 DNA: TGCGCCAGCAGCTTGGCCGGAGGAGTGATGGGCAATGAGCAGTTCTTC. Complete variable domain (other parts from reference TRBV5-1 and TRBJ2-1): KAGVTQTPRYLIKTRGQQVTLSCSPISGHRSVSWYQQTPGQGLQFLFEYFSETQRNKGNFPGRFSGRQFSNSRSEMNVSTLELGDSALYLCASSLAGGVMGNEQFFGPGTRLTVL.